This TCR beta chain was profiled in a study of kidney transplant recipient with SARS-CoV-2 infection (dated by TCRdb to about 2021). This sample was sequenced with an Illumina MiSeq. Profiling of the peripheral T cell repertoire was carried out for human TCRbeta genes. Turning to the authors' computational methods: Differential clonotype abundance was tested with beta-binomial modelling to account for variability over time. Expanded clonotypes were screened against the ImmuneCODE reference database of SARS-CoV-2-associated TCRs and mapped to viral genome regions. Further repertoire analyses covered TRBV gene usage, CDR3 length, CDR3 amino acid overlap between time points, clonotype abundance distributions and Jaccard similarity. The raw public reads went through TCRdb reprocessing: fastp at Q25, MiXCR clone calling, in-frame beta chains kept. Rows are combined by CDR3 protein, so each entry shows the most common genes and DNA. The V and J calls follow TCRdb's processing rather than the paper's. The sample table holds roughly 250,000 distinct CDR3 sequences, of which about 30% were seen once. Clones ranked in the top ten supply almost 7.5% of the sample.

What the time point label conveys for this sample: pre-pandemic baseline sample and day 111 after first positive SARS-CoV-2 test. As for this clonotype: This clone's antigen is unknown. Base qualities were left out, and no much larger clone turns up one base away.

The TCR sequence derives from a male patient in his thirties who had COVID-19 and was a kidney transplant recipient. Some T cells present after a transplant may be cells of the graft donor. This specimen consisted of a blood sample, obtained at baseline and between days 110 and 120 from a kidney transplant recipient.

CDR3 loop: CSARDFQGARETQYF. Read as DNA, the sequence is TGCAGTGCTAGAGATTTCCAGGGGGCTCGAGAGACCCAGTACTTC. The rearrangement joined TRBV20-1 to TRBJ2-5; TRBD1 aligns with 8 central bases. CDR1 DFQATT and CDR2 SNEGSKA were looked up in the germline V gene (reference sequence). Here V drops 0 bases and J drops 4 bases, and the junction holds 7 bases not matched to any gene. The CDR3 numbers 15 residues from cysteine through phenylalanine. The DNA shown is the 45-base CDR3, in frame from base 1.